The following is a T cell receptor beta chain sequence with its context. This sample is part of a study of T cell responses to AZD1222 COVID-19 vaccine. Only in-frame clones appear in the TCRdb table, and some are missing; sequencing was by immunoSEQ multiplex PCR. The sample has 150,000 to 200,000 clones, 90% seen once. Between the trimmed V and J ends, which lost 0 bases and 4 bases, there was a span of 15 bases. CDR3 length: 16 residues. The V gene's germline CDR1 is MNHEY and CDR2 SVGAGI. This receptor was identified in an adult in good health. The input for sequencing was peripheral blood, taken on day 0 of AZD1222 vaccination. The chain has TRBV6-5 and TRBJ1-2; TRBD1 might be the D (6 bases). The CDR3 region has the DNA TGTGCCAGCAGTTACTCAACCAGGGGCAGGACCTATGGCTACACCTTC. Protein sequence: CASSYSTRGRTYGYTF.